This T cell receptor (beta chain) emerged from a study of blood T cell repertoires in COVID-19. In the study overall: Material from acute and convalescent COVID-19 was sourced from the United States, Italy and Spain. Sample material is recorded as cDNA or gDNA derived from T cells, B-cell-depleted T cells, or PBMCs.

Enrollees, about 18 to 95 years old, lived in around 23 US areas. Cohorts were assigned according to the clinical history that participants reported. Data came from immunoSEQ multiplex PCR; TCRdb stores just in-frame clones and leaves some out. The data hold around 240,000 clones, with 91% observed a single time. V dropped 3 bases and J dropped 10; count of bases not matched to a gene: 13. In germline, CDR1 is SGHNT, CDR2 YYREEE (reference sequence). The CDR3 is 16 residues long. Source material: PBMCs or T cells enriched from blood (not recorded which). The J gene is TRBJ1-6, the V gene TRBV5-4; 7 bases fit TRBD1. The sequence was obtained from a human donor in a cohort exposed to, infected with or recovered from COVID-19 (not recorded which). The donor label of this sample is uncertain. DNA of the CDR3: TGTGCCAGCAGCTCCCGCGAGGCAGGGGGTAACTCACCCCTCCACTTT. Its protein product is CASSSREAGGNSPLHF.